Sequencing of this T cell receptor beta chain was carried out in a study of CD8 T cells in ankylosing spondylitis. Study-level findings and limits: Reactive arthritis synovial fluid and blood were previously reported to contain some motif variants.

Quantitative 5'-RACE was performed with molecular barcodes, and it yielded the TCR beta libraries. TCRdb processed the 5' RACE reads anew with MiXCR; each CDR3 protein has one entry. In the table there are around 33,000 distinct CDR3 sequences, 7.2% of which are singletons. V dropped 4 bases and J dropped 13; count of bases not matched to a gene: 10. The CDR3 contains 13 residues. CDR1 is SNHLY and CDR2 is FYNNEI in the germline V gene. This clonotype came up a few times. Its antigen is currently unknown. The receptor was derived from a male donor with ankylosing spondylitis or in good health (not recorded which). Sequenced sample: blood, either unsorted or a sorted T cell fraction (not recorded which). V is TRBV2 and J is TRBJ2-1, with 7 bases identical to TRBD1. The CDR3 sequence is CASSAGRGSKQFF. The CDR3, as DNA: TGTGCCAGCAGTGCGGGCAGGGGGAGTAAACAGTTCTTC. Supplemented by reference TRBV2 and TRBJ2-1, the full variable domain reads EPEVTQTPSHQVTQMGQEVILRCVPISNHLYFYWYRQILGQKVEFLVSFYNNEISEKSEIFDDQFSVERPDGSNFTLKIRSTKLEDSAMYFCASSAGRGSKQFFGPGTRLTVL.